This is a list of T cell receptor beta chains from one sample in a study of OX40 agonist ivuxolimab in advanced cancers. The repertoire was sequenced with immunoSEQ multiplex PCR; TCRdb's copy has only in-frame clones and lacks some. The sample carries some 99,000 clones, roughly four fifths recorded once. The sequencing used CD4+ or CD8+ T cells sorted from blood, collected in a trial of the OX40 agonist ivuxolimab. The origin of the receptors is an adult with an advanced solid tumor such as melanoma, head and neck, liver or kidney cancer. The CDR3 runs from the conserved cysteine through the conserved F or W. Each record gives: clone size, V gene, J gene, D gene, CDR3 protein, CDR3 DNA. D genes are given only for firm matches. Size tells how often a clone was seen (once, few, many) or the class of an expanded clone, and some rows leave it out.

-,TRBV2,TRBJ2-7,TRBD1,CASTGQGSPYEQYF,TGTGCCAGCACCGGACAGGGAAGCCCCTACGAGCAGTACTTC
-,TRBV14,TRBJ2-1,-,CASSQVGRGTSSYNEQFF,TGTGCCAGCAGCCAAGTAGGTAGGGGCACCAGCTCCTACAATGAGCAGTTCTTC
once,TRBV5-1,TRBJ1-3,-,CASSPRGGTGNTIYF,TGCGCCAGCAGCCCACGGGGGGGAACTGGAAACACCATATATTTT
-,TRBV10-3,TRBJ1-3,-,CAISVRGDGNTIYF,TGTGCCATCAGTGTCAGGGGAGATGGAAACACCATATATTTT
-,TRBV2,TRBJ1-5,-,CASRKGKLNQPQHF,TGTGCCAGCAGGAAGGGGAAGTTAAATCAGCCCCAGCATTTT
-,TRBV28,TRBJ2-1,-,CASRGGASGHNEQFF,TGTGCCAGCAGGGGGGGCGCTAGCGGCCACAATGAGCAGTTCTTC
-,TRBV19,TRBJ1-2,-,CASSPLDYYGYTF,TGTGCCAGTAGTCCCCTAGACTACTATGGCTACACCTTC
few,TRBV7-2,TRBJ1-2,-,CASSLGGSGIYGYTF,TGTGCCAGCAGCTTAGGGGGGTCCGGGATCTATGGCTACACCTTC
-,TRBV19,TRBJ1-6,TRBD1,CASSTDRGTLSPLHF,TGTGCCAGTAGTACTGACAGGGGCACACTTTCACCCCTCCACTTT
-,TRBV28,TRBJ2-1,TRBD1,CASSTPQGARYNEQFF,TGTGCCAGCAGCACCCCTCAGGGGGCGCGATACAATGAGCAGTTCTTC
few,TRBV7-9,TRBJ1-6,-,CASSLSGQNSPLHF,TGTGCCAGCAGCTTAAGCGGACAGAATTCACCCCTCCACTTT
-,TRBV2,TRBJ2-7,-,CASSPRGAGVYEQYF,TGTGCCAGCAGTCCCCGGGGGGCCGGAGTCTACGAGCAGTACTTC
-,TRBV29-1,TRBJ2-3,-,CSVTTDLTDTQYF,TGCAGCGTTACTACCGATCTCACAGATACGCAGTATTTT
-,TRBV18,TRBJ1-1,-,CASSPPSGLEAFF,TGTGCCAGCTCACCACCGTCAGGACTTGAAGCTTTCTTT
-,TRBV10-1,TRBJ2-1,-,CASSVGGPTNNEQFF,TGCGCCAGCAGTGTTGGCGGGCCTACCAACAATGAGCAGTTCTTC
-,TRBV6-5,TRBJ2-1,-,CASRGSRRGEQFF,TGTGCCAGCAGGGGCAGCCGGCGGGGTGAGCAGTTCTTC